This section outlines one TCR beta chain sequence together with its context. The record originates from a study of shared clonotypes between healthy human individuals. TCRdb's copy holds only in-frame clones and misses some; the assay was immunoSEQ multiplex PCR. The sample has more than 2 million clones, just under 95% seen once; the top ten hold approximately 1.7%. CDR1 is LNHNV and CDR2 is YYDKDF in the germline V gene (reference sequence). The CDR3 sequence is 15 residues long. The germline V and J ends were trimmed by 0 bases and 4 bases, with 13 bases remaining between them. CD45RO-negative cells were positively selected for CCR7, leaving out terminally differentiated effector memory CD45RA+ cells.

The sequence was collected from a man between 18 and 35 years old in good health. Some clones in this sample may be carry-over from other donors' samples. Sequencing was done on a sample of naive CD8+ T cells from PBMCs. This chain links TRBV15 with TRBJ2-7; D perhaps matches TRBD1 (6 bases). The CDR3 here is CATSRDRTETYEQYF. The CDR3 DNA reads TGTGCCACCAGCAGAGATCGGACAGAGACTTACGAGCAGTACTTC.